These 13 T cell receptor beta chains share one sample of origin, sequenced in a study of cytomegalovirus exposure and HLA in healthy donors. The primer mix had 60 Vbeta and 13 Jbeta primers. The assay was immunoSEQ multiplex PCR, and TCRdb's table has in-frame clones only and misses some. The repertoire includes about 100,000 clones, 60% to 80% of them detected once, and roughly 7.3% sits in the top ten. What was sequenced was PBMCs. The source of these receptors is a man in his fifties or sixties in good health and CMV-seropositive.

The CDR3 DNA reads as TGTGCCAGCAGCGCGGGACAGCCTAAATCCTACGAGCAGTACTTC. Translating gives CASSAGQPKSYEQYF. The V call is TRBV7-2, the J call TRBJ2-5; the D gene is possibly TRBD1 (7 bases). The J call may not be correct, given that the DNA end is closer to TRBJ2-7. Germline V gene sequence: CDR1 SGHTA, CDR2 FQGNSA. This CDR3 has 15 residues.

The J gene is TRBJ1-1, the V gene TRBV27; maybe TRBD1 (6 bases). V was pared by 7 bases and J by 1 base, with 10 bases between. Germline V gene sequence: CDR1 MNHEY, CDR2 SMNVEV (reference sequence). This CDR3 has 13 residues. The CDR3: CASTRQANTEAFF. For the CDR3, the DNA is TGTGCCAGCACCCGACAGGCGAACACTGAAGCTTTCTTT.

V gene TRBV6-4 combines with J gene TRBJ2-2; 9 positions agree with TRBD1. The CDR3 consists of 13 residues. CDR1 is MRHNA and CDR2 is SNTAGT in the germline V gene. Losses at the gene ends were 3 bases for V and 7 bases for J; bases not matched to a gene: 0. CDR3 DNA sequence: TGTGCCAGCAGTGAGGACAGGGGCGGGGAGCTGTTTTTT. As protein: CASSEDRGGELFF.

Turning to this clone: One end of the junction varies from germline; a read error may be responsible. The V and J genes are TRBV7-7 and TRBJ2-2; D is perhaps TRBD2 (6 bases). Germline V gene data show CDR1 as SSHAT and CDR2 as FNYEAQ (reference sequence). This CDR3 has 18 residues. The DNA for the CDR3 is TGTGCTAGCAGCTTAGTGGCTGGTGGAGGGGTTCTTCCCGGGGAGCTGTTTTTT. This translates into CASSLVAGGGVLPGELFF.

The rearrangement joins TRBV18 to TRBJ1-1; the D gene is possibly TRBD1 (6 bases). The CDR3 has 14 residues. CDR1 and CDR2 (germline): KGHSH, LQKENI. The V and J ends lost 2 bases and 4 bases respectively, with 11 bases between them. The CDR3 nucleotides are TGTGCCAGCTCACCATCAGGGGTGGGCACTGAAGCTTTCTTT. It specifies CASSPSGVGTEAFF.

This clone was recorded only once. The CDR3 DNA is TGTGCCAGCAGTGACCGACTGGGACTTCAAGAGACCCAGTACTTC. It translates to CASSDRLGLQETQYF. The rearrangement joins TRBV2 to TRBJ2-5; D may be TRBD2 (6 bases). Trimming pared 3 bases from V and 2 bases from J, leaving 13 bases between. The CDR3 runs to 15 residues. Germline lookup yields CDR1 SNHLY and CDR2 FYNNEI.

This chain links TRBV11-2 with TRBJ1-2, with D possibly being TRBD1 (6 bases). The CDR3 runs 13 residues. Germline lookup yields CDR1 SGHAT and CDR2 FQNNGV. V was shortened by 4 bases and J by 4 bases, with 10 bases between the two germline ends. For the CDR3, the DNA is TGTGCCAGCAGCTCTCTACAGGGCTATGGCTACACCTTC. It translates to CASSSLQGYGYTF.

This chain's CDR3 is CASSEDNYSNQPQHF. The CDR3 DNA reads as TGCGCCAGCAGCGAGGACAATTATAGCAATCAGCCCCAGCATTTT. The V and J genes are TRBV5-1 and TRBJ1-5; tentative D call: TRBD1 (5 bases). Trimming cost V 4 bases and J 0 bases, with 11 bases left between them. The CDR3 totals 15 residues. The germline V gene has CDR1 SGHRS and CDR2 YFSETQ.

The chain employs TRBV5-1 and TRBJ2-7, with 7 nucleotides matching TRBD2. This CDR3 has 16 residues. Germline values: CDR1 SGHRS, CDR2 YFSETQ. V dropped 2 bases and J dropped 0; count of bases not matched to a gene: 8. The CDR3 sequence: CASSLATSAPSYEQYF. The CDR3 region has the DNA TGCGCCAGCAGCTTAGCCACTAGCGCACCCTCCTACGAGCAGTACTTC.

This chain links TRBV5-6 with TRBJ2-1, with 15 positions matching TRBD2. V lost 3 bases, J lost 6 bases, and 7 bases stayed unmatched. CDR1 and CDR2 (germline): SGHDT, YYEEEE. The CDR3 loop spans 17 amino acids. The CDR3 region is CASSSGLAGGQSNEQFF. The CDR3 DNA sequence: TGTGCCAGCAGCTCTGGACTAGCGGGGGGGCAGAGCAATGAGCAGTTCTTC.

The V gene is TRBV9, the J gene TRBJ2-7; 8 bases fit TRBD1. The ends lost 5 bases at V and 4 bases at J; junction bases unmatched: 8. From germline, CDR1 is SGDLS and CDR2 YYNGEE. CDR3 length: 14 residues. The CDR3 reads CASSPSTGGYEQYF. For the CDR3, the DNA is TGTGCCAGCAGTCCAAGCACAGGGGGGTACGAGCAGTACTTC.

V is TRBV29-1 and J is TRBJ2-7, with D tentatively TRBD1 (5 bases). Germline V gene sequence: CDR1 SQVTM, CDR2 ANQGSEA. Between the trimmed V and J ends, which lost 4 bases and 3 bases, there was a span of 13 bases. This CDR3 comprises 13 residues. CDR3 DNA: TGCAGCGTTGTTTTCCGACAGAACTACGAGCAGTACTTC. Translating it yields CSVVFRQNYEQYF.

The DNA of the CDR3 is TGTGCCAGCAGCCCGCTTCTCGGTAGAGGTTCCTACTATGGCTACACCTTC. This encodes CASSPLLGRGSYYGYTF. This chain links TRBV7-8 with TRBJ1-2; D not certain. Per germline, CDR1 SGHVS and CDR2 FQNEAQ. The CDR3 is 17 amino acids. V shed 5 bases and J shed 3 bases, with 22 bases lying between them.